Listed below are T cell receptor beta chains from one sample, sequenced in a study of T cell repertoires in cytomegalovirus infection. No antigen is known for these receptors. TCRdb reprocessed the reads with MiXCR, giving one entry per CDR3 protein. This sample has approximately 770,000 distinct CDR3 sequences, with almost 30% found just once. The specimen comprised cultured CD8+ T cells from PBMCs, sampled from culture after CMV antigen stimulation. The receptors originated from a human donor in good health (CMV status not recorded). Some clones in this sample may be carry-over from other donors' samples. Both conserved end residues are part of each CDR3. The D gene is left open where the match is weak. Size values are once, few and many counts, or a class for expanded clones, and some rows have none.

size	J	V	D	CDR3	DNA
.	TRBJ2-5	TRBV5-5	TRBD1	CASSVDRVKETQYF	TGTGCCAGCAGCGTGGACAGGGTCAAAGAGACCCAGTACTTC
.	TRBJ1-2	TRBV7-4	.	CASSLNLSYNWTLLYGYTF	TGTGCCAGCAGCTTAAACCTTTCGTACAACTGGACCCTCCTCTATGGCTACACCTTC
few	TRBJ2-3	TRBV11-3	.	CASSLEEGVDTQYF	TGTGCCAGCAGCTTAGAAGAGGGGGTAGATACGCAGTATTTT
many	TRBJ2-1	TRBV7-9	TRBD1	CASSRTGVNEQFF	TGTGCCAGCAGCCGGACAGGGGTGAATGAGCAGTTCTTC
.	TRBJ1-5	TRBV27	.	CASSPLGGSNQPQHF	TGTGCCAGCAGTCCACTGGGGGGGAGCAATCAGCCCCAGCATTTT
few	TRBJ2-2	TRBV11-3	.	CASSLEGPLGGELFF	TGTGCCAGCAGCTTAGAGGGACCCTTGGGCGGGGAGCTGTTTTTT
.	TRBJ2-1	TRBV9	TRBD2	CASSAGGGSDNEQFF	TGTGCCAGCAGCGCGGGGGGGGGATCGGACAATGAGCAGTTCTTC
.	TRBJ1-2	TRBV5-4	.	CASSPHLGVAHPYYGYTF	TGTGCCAGCAGCCCGCACCTTGGTGTGGCCCATCCTTACTATGGCTACACCTTC
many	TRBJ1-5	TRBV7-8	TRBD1	CASSLVGQGGQPQHF	TGTGCCAGCAGCTTAGTGGGACAGGGAGGGCAGCCCCAGCATTTT
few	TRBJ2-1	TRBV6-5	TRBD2	CASRLAGGPSYNEQFF	TGTGCCAGCCGACTAGCGGGGGGCCCCTCCTACAATGAGCAGTTCTTC
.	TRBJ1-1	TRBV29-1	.	CSVFAGNTEAFF	TGCAGCGTCTTTGCGGGCAACACTGAAGCTTTCTTT
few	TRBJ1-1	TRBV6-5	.	CASSYSRLEGSTEAFF	TGTGCCAGCAGTTACTCCCGTTTGGAGGGGAGCACTGAAGCTTTCTTT
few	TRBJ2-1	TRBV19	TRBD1	CASSPRTGARAYNEQFF	TGTGCCAGTAGTCCAAGGACAGGGGCCAGGGCCTACAATGAGCAGTTCTTC
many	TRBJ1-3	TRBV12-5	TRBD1	CASGAGTGDGNTIYF	TGTGCTAGTGGCGCCGGGACAGGGGATGGAAACACCATATATTTT
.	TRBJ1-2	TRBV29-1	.	CSGLEINYGYTF	TGCAGTGGGCTGGAAATTAACTATGGCTACACCTTC
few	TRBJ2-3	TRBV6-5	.	CASSYVGGGTDTQYF	TGTGCCAGCAGTTACGTCGGGGGAGGAACAGATACGCAGTATTTT
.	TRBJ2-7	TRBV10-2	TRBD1	CASRDRENYEQYF	TGCGCCAGCCGGGACAGAGAAAACTACGAGCAGTACTTC
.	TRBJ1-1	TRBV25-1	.	CASSVQADTEAFF	TGTGCCAGCAGTGTCCAAGCTGACACTGAAGCTTTCTTT
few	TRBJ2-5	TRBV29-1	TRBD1	CSVPWTGVETQYF	TGCAGCGTCCCCTGGACAGGGGTAGAGACCCAGTACTTC
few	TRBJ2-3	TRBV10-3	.	CAIYLGPPLDTQYF	TGTGCCATCTATCTAGGTCCACCCTTGGATACGCAGTATTTT
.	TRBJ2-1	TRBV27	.	CASSLSADWSSYNEQFF	TGTGCCAGCAGTTTATCCGCGGACTGGAGCTCCTACAATGAGCAGTTCTTC
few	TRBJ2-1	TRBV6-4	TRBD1	CASSDEGTGGVEQFF	TGTGCCAGCAGTGACGAGGGGACAGGGGGCGTTGAGCAGTTCTTC
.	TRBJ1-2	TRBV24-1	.	CATSPSGAGYGYTF	TGTGCCACCAGTCCGTCGGGGGCAGGTTATGGCTACACCTTC
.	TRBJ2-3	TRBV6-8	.	CASSYSLREWGRTDTQYF	TGTGCCAGCAGTTACTCGCTAAGGGAGTGGGGCCGCACAGATACGCAGTATTTT
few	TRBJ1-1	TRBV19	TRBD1	CASSIGTGANTEAFF	TGTGCCAGTAGTATAGGGACAGGCGCCAACACTGAAGCTTTCTTT
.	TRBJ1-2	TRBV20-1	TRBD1	CSALDRRTPTPENYGYTF	TGCAGTGCACTGGACAGGCGCACTCCGACTCCCGAGAACTATGGCTACACCTTC
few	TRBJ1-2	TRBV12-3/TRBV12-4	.	CASSRGSTYGYTF	TGTGCCAGCAGCCGGGGCTCTACCTATGGCTACACCTTC
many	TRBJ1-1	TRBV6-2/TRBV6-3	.	CASSYVQNTEAFF	TGTGCCAGCAGTTACGTCCAGAACACTGAAGCTTTCTTT
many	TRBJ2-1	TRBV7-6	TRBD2	CASSGLAGGDNEQFF	TGTGCCAGCAGCGGATTAGCGGGGGGGGACAATGAGCAGTTCTTC
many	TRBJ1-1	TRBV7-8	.	CASSLNPGGNTEAFF	TGTGCCAGCAGCCTCAATCCGGGCGGGAACACTGAAGCTTTCTTT
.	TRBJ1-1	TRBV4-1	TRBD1	CASSQGQGYMNTEAFF	TGCGCCAGCAGCCAAGGACAGGGCTACATGAACACTGAAGCTTTCTTT
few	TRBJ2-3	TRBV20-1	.	CSARPPEALRDTQYF	TGCAGTGCTAGACCACCAGAGGCACTTCGAGATACGCAGTATTTT
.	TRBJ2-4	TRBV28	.	CASSLRDGKNIQYF	TGTGCCAGCAGTTTAAGGGATGGCAAAAACATTCAGTACTTC
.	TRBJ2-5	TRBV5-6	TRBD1	CASSLYRDRGRRGPDQETQYF	TGTGCCAGCAGCTTGTACCGGGACAGGGGGCGGCGAGGACCTGATCAAGAGACCCAGTACTTC
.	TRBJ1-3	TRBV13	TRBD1	CASSPVDREVSSGNTIYF	TGTGCCAGCAGCCCGGTTGACAGGGAAGTTTCCTCTGGAAACACCATATATTTT
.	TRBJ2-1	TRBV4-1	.	CASSPFSNEQFF	TGCGCCAGCAGCCCCTTCTCCAATGAGCAGTTCTTC
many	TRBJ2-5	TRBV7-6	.	CASSPPVDSFQETQYF	TGTGCCAGCAGCCCACCCGTGGACAGTTTCCAAGAGACCCAGTACTTC
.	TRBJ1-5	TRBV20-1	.	CSARERGSNQPQHF	TGCAGTGCTAGGGAGAGGGGAAGCAATCAGCCCCAGCATTTT
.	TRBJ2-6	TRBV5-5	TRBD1	CASSLEARGHSGANVLTF	TGTGCCAGCAGCTTGGAAGCCAGGGGGCACTCTGGGGCCAACGTCCTGACTTTC
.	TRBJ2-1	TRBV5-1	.	CASSPPAGRSYNEQFF	TGCGCCAGCAGCCCACCGGCGGGGCGTTCCTACAATGAGCAGTTCTTC
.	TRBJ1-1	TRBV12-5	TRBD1	CASGRGTEQAFF	TGTGCTAGTGGTCGAGGGACAGAACAAGCTTTCTTT
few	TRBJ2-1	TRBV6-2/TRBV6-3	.	CASSFPGGQFF	TGTGCCAGCAGCTTCCCCGGGGGGCAGTTCTTC
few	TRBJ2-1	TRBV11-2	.	CASSSRGAHSSYNEQFF	TGTGCCAGCAGCTCCCGAGGGGCGCACAGCTCCTACAATGAGCAGTTCTTC
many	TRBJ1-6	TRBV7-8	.	CASSRGGEYSPLHF	TGTGCCAGCAGCCGAGGGGGGGAATATTCACCCCTCCACTTT
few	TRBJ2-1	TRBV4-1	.	CASSPPQEEQFF	TGCGCCAGCAGCCCCCCCCAAGAAGAGCAGTTCTTC
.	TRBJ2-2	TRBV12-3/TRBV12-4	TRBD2	CASSLVLAGATGELFF	TGTGCCAGCAGTTTAGTGCTAGCGGGGGCCACCGGAGAGCTGTTTTTT
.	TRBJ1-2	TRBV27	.	CASRPDRLRGYTF	TGTGCCAGCAGACCCGACAGGCTTAGGGGCTACACCTTC
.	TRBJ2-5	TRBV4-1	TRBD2	CASSPSGLAGTGETQYF	TGCGCCAGCAGCCCTTCCGGGTTAGCGGGGACTGGGGAGACCCAGTACTTC
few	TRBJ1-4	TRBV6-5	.	CASTPTGQTNEKLFF	TGTGCCAGCACACCCACCGGACAGACTAATGAAAAACTGTTTTTT
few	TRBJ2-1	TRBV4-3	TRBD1	CASSHGRGSYNEQFF	TGCGCCAGCAGCCATGGCAGGGGGTCCTACAATGAGCAGTTCTTC
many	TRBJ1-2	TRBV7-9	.	CASSLESRNYGYTF	TGTGCCAGCAGCTTAGAGAGCAGGAACTATGGCTACACCTTC
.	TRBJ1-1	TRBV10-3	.	CAIRPPQGNTEAFF	TGTGCCATCAGACCTCCTCAGGGGAACACTGAAGCTTTCTTT
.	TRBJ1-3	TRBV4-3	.	CASSQEASSGNTIYF	TGCGCCAGCAGCCAAGAAGCCAGCTCTGGAAACACCATATATTTT
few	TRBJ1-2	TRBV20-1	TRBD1	CSARVLTGANNGYTF	TGCAGTGCTAGAGTGCTGACAGGGGCTAACAATGGCTACACCTTC
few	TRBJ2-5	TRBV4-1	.	CASSQRGTQETQYF	TGCGCCAGCAGCCAAAGGGGGACACAAGAGACCCAGTACTTC
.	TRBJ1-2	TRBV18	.	CASSPERGYYGYTF	TGTGCCAGCTCACCAGAGCGCGGGTACTATGGCTACACCTTC
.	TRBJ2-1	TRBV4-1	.	CASSQVSSSYNEQFF	TGCGCCAGCAGCCAAGTGAGCAGCTCCTACAATGAGCAGTTCTTC
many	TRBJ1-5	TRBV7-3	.	CASSPSGGPQHF	TGTGCCAGCAGCCCCAGTGGAGGGCCCCAGCATTTT
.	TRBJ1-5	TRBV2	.	CASSEIGDNQPQHF	TGTGCCAGCAGTGAAATTGGCGACAATCAGCCCCAGCATTTT